This TCR beta chain was sequenced in a study of blood T cell repertoires in COVID-19. Study overall: Sites across the United States, Italy and Spain contributed samples from acute and convalescent COVID-19. T cells, B-cell-depleted T cells, or PBMCs provided the cDNA or gDNA that served as material.

Germline CDR1 reads ENHRY; CDR2 reads SYGVKD. Trimming took 0 bases from V and 7 from J, leaving 16 bases between them. CDR3 length equals 15 residues. In the original processing: Scientists estimated how many nucleated cells there were by amplifying reference gene primers. Only in-frame clones appear in the TCRdb table, and some are missing; sequencing was by immunoSEQ multiplex PCR. That table is the source of V, J and clone size, and D and trimming were worked out from the DNA. Counted here are around 260,000 clones, around four fifths occurring once; the ten biggest clones make up under 5%. This receptor was obtained from a man aged 60 to 75 with acute or convalescent COVID-19. This chain links TRBV10-3 with TRBJ2-7; tentatively, D is TRBD1 (5 bases). Sequenced: peripheral blood. The CDR3 is CAISESSGWKREQYF. CDR3 coding DNA: TGTGCCATCAGTGAGTCCTCAGGGTGGAAGAGGGAGCAGTACTTC.